This entry concerns a single TCR beta chain. The same CDR3 arises from other DNA sequences in this sample as well. CD4+ cell separation produced CD45RA+ naive and CD45RA-negative memory subsets. This sample was taken from a study of shared clonotypes between healthy human individuals. This CDR3 spans 15 amino acids. Germline loops: CDR1 SGHRS, CDR2 YFSETQ. V was clipped by 2 bases and J by 0 bases, with 9 bases between them. TCRdb's copy holds only in-frame clones and misses some; the assay was immunoSEQ multiplex PCR. This sample has approximately 2,300,000 clones; about nine tenths occur once, and the top ten carry about 0.41%.

Input material: naive CD4+ T cells from PBMCs. Sample subset: CD45RA+ positively selected. The J gene is TRBJ1-3, the V gene TRBV5-1, with D unresolved. The receptor was isolated from a man between 18 and 29 years old in good health. Some clones in this sample may be carry-over from other donors' samples. The CDR3 loop reads CASSFLGSSGNTIYF. In nucleotides, the CDR3 is TGCGCCAGCAGCTTTCTGGGATCCTCTGGAAACACCATATATTTT.